The 6 T cell receptor beta chains below come from one sample, sequenced in a study of CD8 T cells in Susac syndrome. A quantity of about 0.5 to 1 ug RNA underwent reverse transcription using random hexamers. TCRdb re-called the immunoSEQ multiplex PCR reads with MiXCR, one entry per CDR3 protein. The sample shows over 300,000 distinct CDR3 sequences, around 90% of them seen only once. The sample taken for sequencing was CD4+ T cells from PBMCs. The source is a human donor with multiple sclerosis.

This chain connects TRBV7-8 to TRBJ2-1; tentatively, D is TRBD1 (7 bases). The CDR3 length is 15 residues. CDR1 SGHVS and CDR2 FQNEAQ come from the germline V gene. V was trimmed by 5 bases and J by 4 bases, leaving 15 bases between them. The CDR3 sequence: CASSSRGALYNEQFF. The CDR3 nucleotides read TGTGCCAGCAGCAGCAGGGGGGCTCTTTACAATGAGCAGTTCTTC. Full variable domain (missing parts from reference TRBV7-8 and TRBJ2-1): GAGVSQSPRYKVAKRGQDVALRCDPISGHVSLFWYQQALGQGPEFLTYFQNEAQLDKSGLPSDRFFAERPEGSVSTLKIQRTQQEDSAVYLCASSSRGALYNEQFFGPGTRLTVL.

This chain links TRBV6-2 or TRBV6-3 with TRBJ1-1, with D possibly TRBD1 on 6 matching bases. V dropped 5 bases and J dropped 6 bases, with 13 bases sitting between them. CDR1 and CDR2 from the germline V gene are MNHEY and SVGEGT. The CDR3 has 13 residues. The CDR3 here is CASSRGGGSEAFF. CDR3 sequence (DNA): TGTGCCAGCAGTCGCGGGGGGGGCTCTGAAGCTTTCTTT.

The rearrangement uses TRBV6-5 and TRBJ1-4, with 7 bases fitting TRBD1. There are 15 residues in the CDR3. Germline CDR1 and CDR2: MNHEY and SVGAGI. The trim removed 5 bases at V and 0 bases at J, leaving 3 bases unmatched. The CDR3 is CASSRTGATNEKLFF. CDR3 DNA: TGTGCCAGCAGTCGCACAGGGGCAACTAATGAAAAACTGTTTTTT.

The gene calls are TRBV24-1 and TRBJ2-1; D remains unclear. Germline values: CDR1 KGHDR, CDR2 SFDVKD. Between the trimmed V and J ends, which lost 3 bases and 6 bases, there was a span of 11 bases. This CDR3 has 14 residues. The CDR3 reads CATSDDGRVNEQFF. The CDR3 DNA is TGTGCCACCAGTGATGACGGCCGGGTCAATGAGCAGTTCTTC.

The chain recombines TRBV29-1 with TRBJ2-2, with D uncertain. V dropped 0 bases and J dropped 6 bases, with 20 bases sitting between them. The CDR3 spans 17 residues. Germline lookup yields CDR1 SQVTM and CDR2 ANQGSEA. This chain's CDR3 is CSVEDPGAYPLAGELFF. The CDR3 DNA reads as TGCAGCGTTGAAGATCCGGGTGCTTACCCGTTGGCCGGGGAGCTGTTTTTT.

The chain recombines TRBV9 with TRBJ1-6, with 7 bases matching TRBD1. Looked up from germline, CDR1 is SGDLS and CDR2 is YYNGEE. The CDR3 is made up of 14 amino acids. V was clipped by 7 bases and J by 6 bases; unmatched bases: 7. CDR3 DNA: TGTGCCAGCGCTGGACAGGTATCTAATTCACCCCTCCACTTT. It encodes CASAGQVSNSPLHF.